This TCR beta chain was captured in a study of T-cell reconstitution after alpha-beta-depleted transplantation in children. V shed 1 base and J shed 2 bases, with 13 bases lying between them. The CDR3 has 16 residues. Library preparation (for TCRbeta) was performed with unique molecular identifiers. TCRdb recomputed calls from the PCR reads with MiXCR, one row per CDR3 protein. Seen here are 500,000 to 600,000 distinct CDR3 sequences, 30% to 35% observed once, and the top ten hold under 3%. This clonotype was seen repeatedly, ten times or more. The source material was PBMCs from the stem cell graft donor, sampled from the stem cell graft. This TCR came from a human donor who donated a stem cell graft to a child with aplastic anemia. This sequence joins TRBV12-3 or TRBV12-4 and TRBJ2-3; D may be TRBD1 (6 bases). The CDR3 bases are TGTGCCAGCAGTTTAGACAGTACAGGGACCACAGATACGCAGTATTTT. It translates to CASSLDSTGTTDTQYF.